These T cell receptor beta chains were read from a single sample in a study of beta chain features in type 1 diabetes. The table came from immunoSEQ multiplex PCR; TCRdb's copy has only in-frame clones and leaves some out. The sample yields about 360,000 clones, roughly 12% seen once. The sample comprised naive CD4+ T cells from blood. Receptors originate from a woman aged 18-29 years with type 1 diabetes. Each CDR3 is given with its conserved first and last residue. D genes are given only for firm matches. Size is omitted from some rows. Given values are once, few, many or a class for expanded clones.

j_call clone_size d_call v_call cdr3_length cdr3_nt cdr3_aa
TRBJ2-1 NA TRBD2 TRBV9 16 TGTGCCAGCAGCCCAACCGGGACTAGCGGGAGCTATGAGCAGTTCTTC CASSPTGTSGSYEQFF
TRBJ1-4 NA NA TRBV28 17 TGTGCCAGCAGTGACGTGGGGGGGGACGCAACTAATGAAAAACTGTTTTTT CASSDVGGDATNEKLFF
TRBJ2-1 NA NA TRBV19 15 TGTGCCAGTAGTAATCCCCCCTTCGGGGACAATGAGCAGTTCTTC CASSNPPFGDNEQFF
TRBJ2-3 few TRBD1 TRBV7-9 16 TGTGCCAGTAACAACAGGGGGACGGTAGGCACAGATACGCAGTATTTT CASNNRGTVGTDTQYF
TRBJ2-7 NA NA TRBV7-9 15 TGTGCCAGCAGCGTAGGGCCAAATCCCCGCCTCGAGCAGTACTTC CASSVGPNPRLEQYF
TRBJ2-7 few NA TRBV15 14 TGTGCCACCAGCAGAGGCCCCACTGACTACGAGCAGTACTTC CATSRGPTDYEQYF
TRBJ2-7 NA NA TRBV4-3 15 TGCGCCAGCAGCCAAGAAGGTCTAGCCGTAAACGAGCAGTACTTC CASSQEGLAVNEQYF
TRBJ2-1 few TRBD2 TRBV15 15 TGTGCCACCTCACGGGAGCGGGGTTCCTACAATGAGCAGTTCTTC CATSRERGSYNEQFF
TRBJ1-5 NA NA TRBV30 13 TGTGCCTGGAGTGATAACAGTTACCAGCCCCAGCATTTT CAWSDNSYQPQHF
TRBJ2-1 few TRBD2 TRBV28 15 TGTGCCAGCAACCCTAGCGGGAGGGCCTACAATGAGCAGTTCTTC CASNPSGRAYNEQFF
TRBJ2-2 NA TRBD2 TRBV9 17 TGTGCCAGCAGCGTAAACCCGCTAGCGGGGGGCGGCGGGGAGCTGTTTTTT CASSVNPLAGGGGELFF
TRBJ2-1 few TRBD2 TRBV9 16 TGTGCCAGCAGCCTCCGGACTAGCGGCCGCGTTGGGGAGCAGTTCTTC CASSLRTSGRVGEQFF
TRBJ2-5 NA NA TRBV7-2 12 TGTGCCAGCAGCCCCCTTCAAGAGACCCAGTACTTC CASSPLQETQYF
TRBJ1-2 few TRBD1 TRBV6-6 16 TGTGCCAGCAGTTTTGATAGGGGGCAATACGACTATGGCTACACCTTC CASSFDRGQYDYGYTF
TRBJ2-1 few NA TRBV7-9 14 TGTGCCAGCAGCTTAGTTCCACGGGTAAATGAGCAGTTCTTC CASSLVPRVNEQFF
TRBJ1-5 NA NA TRBV30 14 TGTGCCTGGAGTTCAGGGGCCGGCAATCAGCCCCAGCATTTT CAWSSGAGNQPQHF
TRBJ2-6 NA NA TRBV2 17 TGTGCCAGCAGTGTCGAGACAGGCCTCTCTGGGGCCAACGTCCTGACTTTC CASSVETGLSGANVLTF
TRBJ1-2 few TRBD1 TRBV28 16 TGTGCCAGCAGTGTAACAGGGGGCGAAAATTCCTATGGCTACACCTTC CASSVTGGENSYGYTF
TRBJ2-2 NA TRBD2 TRBV5-4 16 TGTGCCAGCAGCCGGATTCTAGCGGGGAAGACCGGGGAGCTGTTTTTT CASSRILAGKTGELFF
TRBJ1-1 few NA TRBV4-3 15 TGCGCCAGCAGCCAAGGGCCAGGGTGGGACACTGAAGCTTTCTTT CASSQGPGWDTEAFF
TRBJ2-3 once TRBD2 TRBV30 14 TGTGCCTGGAATTCTGCGGGAGAGGTCCATACGCAGTATTTT CAWNSAGEVHTQYF
TRBJ2-7 few TRBD1 TRBV30 14 TGTGCCTGGAGTAGGGGACAGGGGGAGTACGAGCAGTACTTC CAWSRGQGEYEQYF
TRBJ2-5 NA TRBD2 TRBV2 13 TGTGCCATTGTACTAGCGGTACAAGAGACCCAGTACTTC CAIVLAVQETQYF
TRBJ2-3 few TRBD2 TRBV4-3 16 TGCGCCAGCAGCCGGAATAGCGGGATCCGGAAAGATACGCAGTATTTT CASSRNSGIRKDTQYF